The T cell receptor (beta chain) described here comes from a study of regulatory T cells in long-lasting Graves disease. This clonotype appeared a few times. Trimming shortened V by 7 bases and J by 2 bases, and 15 bases separated the two germline ends. The CDR3 runs 14 residues. The germline V gene has CDR1 DFQATT and CDR2 SNEGSKA (reference sequence). The sample's time point: persistent/refractory GD, antithyroid drugs over 5 years with positive TRAb. There was RNA extracted from PBMCs, and the TCR library was made from it. CDR3-region Arm-PCR and iRepertoire HTBI primers produced the TCR beta libraries. MiXCR was run by TCRdb on the multiplex PCR reads, yielding one entry per CDR3 protein. This table has about 430,000 distinct CDR3 sequences, around 20% appearing once.

Material: peripheral blood mononuclear cells (PBMCs), obtained when the disease was refractory, from a patient treated with antithyroid drugs. This receptor was identified in a female donor with Graves disease. The rearrangement uses TRBV20-1 and TRBJ1-3; D is undetermined. Here the CDR3 reads CSVTTHGAGNTIYF. The DNA for the CDR3 is TGCAGTGTTACGACACATGGGGCTGGAAACACCATATATTTT.